Listed below are T cell receptor beta chains from one sample, sequenced in a study of T cell responses to AZD1222 COVID-19 vaccine. Repertoires were generated with immunoSEQ multiplex PCR, while TCRdb's copy carries only in-frame clones and drops some. The sample has about 180,000 clones; 90% to 95% are singletons. Sample: peripheral blood, taken 28 days after the second dose of the MenACWY control vaccine. All receptors come from an adult who received the MenACWY meningococcal vaccine as a control. Both conserved end residues are part of each CDR3. D genes are given only for firm matches. Clone size, where shown, is once, few, many, or a class for clones that have expanded.

abundance,d_gene,j_gene,v_gene,CDR3nt,CDR3aa
-,-,TRBJ1-4,TRBV9,TGTGCCAGCAGCCAACTAAGGGGCGCCGGTGAAAAACTGTTTTTT,CASSQLRGAGEKLFF
-,-,TRBJ1-4,TRBV18,TGTGCCAGCTCACCACAGGACGTTGAAAAACTGTTTTTT,CASSPQDVEKLFF
-,-,TRBJ1-6,TRBV5-4,TGTGCCAGCAGACTCCAAAGGGGGGGTAATTCACCCCTCCACTTT,CASRLQRGGNSPLHF
once,-,TRBJ2-3,TRBV3-1/TRBV3-2,TGTGCCAGCAGCCCTGGTGGCAGTTACACAGATACGCAGTATTTT,CASSPGGSYTDTQYF
-,-,TRBJ1-3,TRBV2,TGTGCCAGCAGTGACCAGGGGTCCCTTATCTCTGGAAACACCATATATTTT,CASSDQGSLISGNTIYF
-,-,TRBJ1-2,TRBV7-3,TGTGCCAGCAGCTTAACTGGTGGGGCGGATGGCTACACCTTC,CASSLTGGADGYTF
-,-,TRBJ1-2,TRBV4-3,TGCGCCAGCAGCCAAGACGGCAGTAACTATGGCTACACCTTC,CASSQDGSNYGYTF
-,TRBD1,TRBJ2-1,TRBV7-2,TGTGCCAGCAGCTTGAGAGGACAGGGCCGGGGTGAGCAGTTCTTC,CASSLRGQGRGEQFF
-,TRBD1,TRBJ1-2,TRBV7-8,TGTGCCAGCAGCAATACAGGGGGCTTATGGTATGGCTACACCTTC,CASSNTGGLWYGYTF
-,TRBD2,TRBJ2-3,TRBV2,TGTGCCAGCAGACTAGCGACAGATACGCAGTATTTT,CASRLATDTQYF
once,-,TRBJ1-6,TRBV19,TGTGCCAGTAGTATACAGGGGAATTCACCCCTCCACTTT,CASSIQGNSPLHF
-,TRBD2,TRBJ2-7,TRBV19,TGTGCCAGTAGTAAACAGCGGGGCTACGAGCAGTACTTC,CASSKQRGYEQYF
-,-,TRBJ1-1,TRBV12-3/TRBV12-4,TGTGCCAGCAGTTTTGAGGAAAACACTGAAGCTTTCTTT,CASSFEENTEAFF
once,TRBD2,TRBJ2-5,TRBV20-1,TGCAGTGCTAGTAGCGGGGGCGTTCGAGAGACCCAGTACTTC,CSASSGGVRETQYF
-,-,TRBJ2-1,TRBV7-3,TGTGCCAGCAGCTTAACGTCGTTGCAGGCTGGCGGGCAGTTCTTC,CASSLTSLQAGGQFF
-,-,TRBJ1-2,TRBV30,TGTGCCTGGAGTGGTTTAATCGGCGGCTACACCTTC,CAWSGLIGGYTF
-,-,TRBJ1-2,TRBV5-6,TGTGCCAGCAGCTCCAGGACCCGCTACACCTTC,CASSSRTRYTF
-,-,TRBJ1-2,TRBV28,TGTGCCAGCAGGCCTACAGGGAAGGGGTATGGCTACACCTTC,CASRPTGKGYGYTF
once,-,TRBJ1-6,TRBV6-1,TGTGCCAGCAGTGAAAGGTTACTGGGGGGTACGGGGAGCTCCTATAATTCACCCCTCCACTTT,CASSERLLGGTGSSYNSPLHF
-,-,TRBJ2-7,TRBV6-6,TGTGCCAGCAGCAAAACCTACGAGCAGTACTTC,CASSKTYEQYF
-,-,TRBJ1-4,TRBV18,TGTGCCAGCTCACACGGGGAGAATGAAAAACTGTTTTTT,CASSHGENEKLFF
-,-,TRBJ1-2,TRBV6-5,TGTGCCAGCCGGCGGCAGGGAGGCTATGGCTACACCTTC,CASRRQGGYGYTF
once,-,TRBJ2-7,TRBV19,TGTGCCAGTAGTATGGCCCACGGGCAGGGAAGTGCCTACGAGCAGTACTTC,CASSMAHGQGSAYEQYF
-,-,TRBJ1-5,TRBV29-1,TGCAGCGTTGTAGATGGCAATCAGCCCCAGCATTTT,CSVVDGNQPQHF
-,-,TRBJ1-6,TRBV6-5,TGTGCCAGCGGGGCAGAATATAATTCACCCCTCCACTTT,CASGAEYNSPLHF
-,-,TRBJ2-1,TRBV6-5,TGTGCCAGCAGTTACTCAGTGGGGAGTGAGCAGTTCTTC,CASSYSVGSEQFF
-,-,TRBJ1-1,TRBV4-1,TGCGCCAGCAGCCAAGGAACCCAGGGGAAGAACACTGAAGCTTTCTTT,CASSQGTQGKNTEAFF
-,-,TRBJ1-2,TRBV6-6,TGTGCCAGCAGTTCCTACGGGGGGGAAGGCTACACCTTC,CASSSYGGEGYTF
-,TRBD1,TRBJ2-7,TRBV7-8,TGTGCCAGCAGCACCTGGACAGGGGGGTACGAGCAGTACTTC,CASSTWTGGYEQYF
-,-,TRBJ2-4,TRBV5-1,TGCGCCAGCAGCTTCTTGTCTGGGGACATTCAGTACTTC,CASSFLSGDIQYF
-,TRBD2,TRBJ2-1,TRBV2,TGTGCCAGCAGTGCGGCTAGCGGGGGGTTCTCCAATGAGCAGTTCTTC,CASSAASGGFSNEQFF
-,-,TRBJ1-6,TRBV5-1,TGCGCCAGCAGCTTGGGGCCAGAGGGCAATTCACCCCTCCACTTT,CASSLGPEGNSPLHF
-,-,TRBJ1-6,TRBV5-4,TGTGCCAGCAGCTTGGACAGCCCAGATAATTCACCCCTCCACTTT,CASSLDSPDNSPLHF